This is a list of T cell receptor beta chains from one sample in a study of T cells in Graves' hyperthyroidism and ophthalmopathy. A single record per CDR3 protein comes from TCRdb applying MiXCR to the multiplex PCR reads. The repertoire holds 370,000 or so distinct CDR3 sequences, roughly 13% seen once, with less than 25% in the top ten. The sequencing sample was made of blood. These receptors originate from a man aged 25 to 40 with Graves' hyperthyroidism that later progressed to Graves' ophthalmopathy. Each CDR3 is given with its conserved first and last residue. D genes are given only for firm matches. Some rows have no size entry. The others give once, few or many, or a class for an expanded clone.

J gene	clone size	V gene	D gene	CDR3 protein	CDR3 DNA
TRBJ1-3	once	TRBV5-6	-	CASSLQGVNTIYF	TGTGCCAGCAGCTTACAGGGTGTGAACACCATATATTTT
TRBJ2-2	-	TRBV27	-	CASSSIGELFF	TGTGCCAGCAGTTCCATCGGGGAGCTGTTTTTT
TRBJ1-5	few	TRBV20-1	-	CSARGDSRNQPQHF	TGCAGTGCTAGAGGAGACAGTAGGAATCAGCCCCAGCATTTT
TRBJ2-3	many	TRBV5-1	-	CASSFRDDTQYF	TGCGCCAGCAGCTTTCGGGACGATACGCAGTATTTT
TRBJ2-3	many	TRBV12-3/TRBV12-4	-	CASRPRGATDTQYF	TGTGCCAGCCGACCCCGGGGGGCAACAGATACGCAGTATTTT
TRBJ2-7	many	TRBV20-1	TRBD1	CSARDKYRGYEQYF	TGCAGTGCTAGAGATAAGTACAGGGGGTACGAGCAGTACTTC
TRBJ1-1	many	TRBV27	-	CARYRAMDLGAFF	TGTGCCCGATACAGGGCCATGGACCTCGGAGCTTTCTTT
TRBJ1-1	few	TRBV9	-	CASSVGPGGQTNTEAFF	TGTGCCAGCAGCGTAGGCCCCGGGGGGCAAACGAACACTGAAGCTTTCTTT
TRBJ1-5	many	TRBV2	-	CASYGPGDDQPQHF	TGTGCCAGCTATGGACCGGGGGACGATCAGCCCCAGCATTTT
TRBJ1-4	-	TRBV6-2/TRBV6-3	-	CGSSYSGSTNEKLFF	TGTGGCAGCAGTTACTCTGGGTCGACTAATGAAAAACTGTTTTTT
TRBJ2-1	few	TRBV20-1	-	CSARKTEQFF	TGCAGTGCTAGAAAGACGGAGCAGTTCTTC
TRBJ2-7	-	TRBV4-2	TRBD1	CASSQEIRDRQIYEQYF	TGTGCCAGCAGCCAAGAAATAAGGGACAGGCAAATCTACGAGCAGTACTTC
TRBJ2-7	-	TRBV6-2/TRBV6-3	-	CASSYRTNYEQYF	TGTGCCAGCAGTTACCGGACAAACTACGAGCAGTACTTC
TRBJ2-2	-	TRBV7-2	-	CASSLVASPTGELFF	TGTGCCAGCAGCTTAGTAGCTAGCCCCACCGGGGAGCTGTTTTTT
TRBJ1-4	many	TRBV2	TRBD1	CASSRRQGANEKLFF	TGTGCCAGCAGCCGTCGACAGGGGGCGAATGAAAAACTGTTTTTT
TRBJ1-2	once	TRBV13	TRBD1	CASSGGTGVNYGYTF	TGTGCCAGCAGCGGGGGGACAGGGGTCAACTATGGCTACACCTTC
TRBJ2-1	-	TRBV27	TRBD2	CASSPQFSGGFNEQFF	TGTGCCAGCAGTCCCCAATTTAGCGGGGGATTCAATGAGCAGTTCTTC
TRBJ2-5	few	TRBV6-2/TRBV6-3	-	CASNYSYSQETQYF	TGTGCCAGCAATTACTCCTACAGTCAAGAGACCCAGTACTTC
TRBJ1-1	many	TRBV20-1	TRBD1	CSARDHRGRTEAFF	TGCAGTGCTAGAGACCACAGGGGGCGCACTGAAGCTTTCTTT
TRBJ1-5	few	TRBV7-9	-	CASSPGGSRSNGNQPQHF	TGTGCCAGCAGCCCCGGCGGCAGTCGAAGTAATGGCAATCAGCCCCAGCATTTT
TRBJ1-1	many	TRBV7-3	-	CASSYQGTGNTEAFF	TGTGCCAGCAGCTACCAAGGGACGGGAAACACTGAAGCTTTCTTT
TRBJ1-4	-	TRBV15	-	CATSRSGRTEKLFF	TGTGCCACCAGCAGGAGTGGACGGACTGAAAAACTGTTTTTT
TRBJ1-1	many	TRBV12-3/TRBV12-4	-	CASNLSGAYAFF	TGTGCCAGCAATTTAAGCGGGGCATACGCTTTCTTT
TRBJ1-1	many	TRBV28	-	CATLRVVDTEAFF	TGTGCCACCCTTAGGGTAGTAGACACTGAAGCTTTCTTT
TRBJ1-1	many	TRBV13	-	CASSFGSGRNTEAFF	TGTGCCAGCAGCTTTGGATCAGGGAGGAACACTGAAGCTTTCTTT
TRBJ2-7	-	TRBV4-1	TRBD2	CASSQLPGLDYEQYF	TGCGCCAGCAGCCAACTCCCGGGACTAGACTACGAGCAGTACTTC
TRBJ2-7	-	TRBV20-1	-	CSASSQAYEQYF	TGCAGTGCTAGTTCCCAGGCCTACGAGCAGTACTTC
TRBJ2-3	-	TRBV20-1	TRBD2	CSAFLAGTDTQYF	TGCAGTGCTTTTCTAGCGGGCACAGATACGCAGTATTTT
TRBJ2-7	-	TRBV29-1	-	CSVDLYTSSYEQYF	TGCAGCGTTGACCTTTACACCAGCTCCTACGAGCAGTACTTC
TRBJ2-7	-	TRBV3-1	-	CASSQTGAGDEQYF	TGTGCCAGCAGCCAAACTGGGGCAGGCGACGAGCAGTACTTC
TRBJ2-7	many	TRBV7-9	-	CASSGGSTHEQYF	TGTGCCAGCAGCGGTGGGTCCACTCACGAGCAGTACTTC
TRBJ2-3	many	TRBV27	-	CASSIVGPDTQYF	TGTGCCAGCAGTATAGTAGGGCCAGATACGCAGTATTTT
TRBJ1-3	-	TRBV5-1	-	CASSDFPGSSGNTIYF	TGCGCCAGCAGCGACTTCCCAGGCAGCTCTGGAAACACCATATATTTT
TRBJ1-2	many	TRBV11-3	-	CASSRNGGSYGYTF	TGTGCCAGCAGCCGGAACGGGGGGTCCTATGGCTACACCTTC
TRBJ1-2	few	TRBV27	-	CASSFQVNYGYTF	TGTGCCAGCAGTTTTCAGGTTAACTATGGCTACACCTTC
TRBJ2-1	-	TRBV6-1	TRBD1	CASRGQGNYNEQFF	TGTGCCAGCCGAGGACAGGGCAACTACAATGAGCAGTTCTTC
TRBJ2-5	few	TRBV4-1	TRBD2	CASSQDRGPRGETQYF	TGCGCCAGCAGCCAAGATAGGGGCCCGCGGGGGGAGACCCAGTACTTC
TRBJ1-4	many	TRBV28	-	CASGVFNEKLFF	TGTGCCAGCGGCGTCTTTAATGAAAAACTGTTTTTT
TRBJ1-1	once	TRBV11-2	-	CASSPDSDTEAFF	TGTGCCAGCTCACCCGATTCGGACACTGAAGCTTTCTTT
TRBJ2-7	many	TRBV27	-	CASKLKGYRTYEQYF	TGTGCCAGCAAGCTCAAAGGTTACAGAACTTACGAGCAGTACTTC
TRBJ2-7	-	TRBV14	-	CASSLTLAGEQYF	TGTGCCAGCAGCCTCACCTTGGCGGGCGAGCAGTACTTC
TRBJ2-1	few	TRBV12-3/TRBV12-4	-	CASNRESSYNEQFF	TGTGCCAGCAATCGGGAGAGCTCCTACAATGAGCAGTTCTTC
TRBJ2-4	few	TRBV6-1	TRBD1	CASSVYRGFTKNIQYF	TGTGCCAGCAGTGTTTACAGGGGATTTACCAAAAACATTCAGTACTTC
TRBJ2-6	-	TRBV5-5	TRBD1	CASSRTGNILGANVLTF	TGTGCCAGCAGCCGGACAGGGAATATACTTGGGGCCAACGTCCTGACTTTC
TRBJ1-3	few	TRBV5-4	TRBD1	CASSLGDRAAGNTIYF	TGTGCCAGCAGCTTGGGGGACAGAGCAGCAGGAAACACCATATATTTT
TRBJ1-4	few	TRBV5-8	-	CASSSRRGIDEKLFF	TGTGCCAGCAGCTCCAGGCGGGGTATCGATGAAAAACTGTTTTTT
TRBJ2-4	few	TRBV28	-	CASNWGGATEGNIQYF	TGTGCCAGCAATTGGGGGGGGGCCACGGAGGGAAACATTCAGTACTTC
TRBJ2-7	-	TRBV6-2/TRBV6-3	TRBD1	CASRTGTVGSYEQYF	TGTGCCAGCAGAACCGGGACAGTGGGCTCCTACGAGCAGTACTTC
TRBJ2-1	-	TRBV14	TRBD2	CASSQDGWQRGGENEQFF	TGTGCCAGCAGCCAAGATGGGTGGCAGCGGGGGGGCGAGAATGAGCAGTTCTTC
TRBJ2-1	-	TRBV7-6	-	CASSLRHSAVSEQFF	TGTGCCAGCAGCTTACGGCACAGCGCCGTGAGTGAGCAGTTCTTC
TRBJ1-1	many	TRBV5-1	-	CASSLVPNREGNTEAFF	TGCGCCAGCAGTCTTGTGCCGAACAGGGAGGGAAACACTGAAGCTTTCTTT
TRBJ2-1	few	TRBV5-1	TRBD2	CASAPRTSGVNEQFF	TGCGCCAGCGCCCCCAGGACTAGCGGGGTTAATGAGCAGTTCTTC
TRBJ2-7	many	TRBV11-2	-	CASSFPTLQVSSYEQYF	TGTGCCAGCAGCTTCCCAACGTTACAGGTTAGCTCCTACGAGCAGTACTTC
TRBJ2-7	-	TRBV9	TRBD2	CASNEGGMAYEQYF	TGTGCCAGCAACGAGGGAGGGATGGCCTACGAGCAGTACTTC